These T cell receptor beta chains were read from a single sample in a study of CD8+ T cells in alopecia areata. The repertoire was sequenced with immunoSEQ multiplex PCR; TCRdb's copy has only in-frame clones and lacks some. The table records fewer than 200,000 clones, just over 65% of them present only once. The sequenced sample was CD8+ T cells sorted from blood, obtained at week 0. The receptors derive from a human donor with alopecia areata. CDR3s include the opening cysteine and the closing phenylalanine or tryptophan. The D gene is left open where the match is weak. Not all rows give a size; the values are once, few, many and, for expanded clones, a class.

>.|15|TRBV27|TRBJ1-6|.
CASSLSGGRGSPLHF
TGTGCCAGCAGTTTATCCGGGGGGCGCGGATCACCCCTCCACTTT
>.|13|TRBV2|TRBJ1-1|.
CATTLGRRREAFF
TGTGCCACTACGTTGGGCAGGCGGCGGGAAGCTTTCTTT
>.|12|TRBV29-1|TRBJ1-1|TRBD1
CSAGQGPTEAFF
TGCAGCGCCGGACAGGGCCCCACTGAAGCTTTCTTT
>once|14|TRBV7-7|TRBJ2-5|TRBD2
CASSPSGGQETQYF
TGTGCCAGCAGCCCAAGCGGGGGCCAAGAGACCCAGTACTTC
>.|14|TRBV6-1|TRBJ1-1|.
CASSEGGRVTEAFF
TGTGCCAGCAGTGAAGGCGGGAGGGTCACTGAAGCTTTCTTT
>.|17|TRBV7-9|TRBJ2-7|TRBD1
CASSSPSGAATGGEQYF
TGTGCCAGCAGCTCCCCATCAGGGGCCGCGACAGGGGGCGAGCAGTACTTC
>few|14|TRBV29-1|TRBJ1-2|TRBD1
CSVDQPDRDYGYTF
TGCAGCGTTGACCAGCCGGACAGGGACTATGGCTACACCTTC
>.|10|TRBV29-1|TRBJ2-1|.
CSALHNEQFF
TGCAGCGCCCTCCACAATGAGCAGTTCTTC
>.|14|TRBV28|TRBJ2-7|.
CASSWEGASREQYF
TGTGCCAGCAGTTGGGAGGGGGCCTCTAGGGAGCAGTACTTC
>few|13|TRBV7-9|TRBJ1-1|.
CASSLGGGTEAFF
TGTGCCAGCAGCTTAGGGGGTGGGACTGAAGCTTTCTTT
>.|14|TRBV25-1|TRBJ2-3|.
CASSELGSHDTQYF
TGTGCCAGCAGTGAATTGGGGAGTCATGATACGCAGTATTTT
>.|15|TRBV5-1|TRBJ1-6|.
CASSLGPGRSSPLHF
TGCGCCAGCAGCTTGGGTCCAGGGCGCTCTTCACCCCTCCACTTT
>few|16|TRBV29-1|TRBJ2-3|.
CSVEPWTELTADTQYF
TGCAGCGTCGAACCCTGGACGGAACTTACGGCAGATACGCAGTATTTT
>few|15|TRBV28|TRBJ1-5|TRBD1
CASSSGQGLNQPQHF
TGTGCCAGCAGCAGTGGACAGGGACTCAATCAGCCCCAGCATTTT
>.|15|TRBV5-1|TRBJ2-7|TRBD1
CASSLWRDRDYEQYF
TGCGCCAGCAGCTTGTGGAGGGACAGGGACTACGAGCAGTACTTC
>once|13|TRBV5-6|TRBJ2-7|.
CASSLGRSYEQYF
TGTGCCAGCAGCTTAGGACGGTCCTACGAGCAGTACTTC
>.|14|TRBV7-6|TRBJ2-3|.
CASSLVRGPDTQYF
TGTGCCAGCAGCTTAGTCAGGGGTCCCGATACGCAGTATTTT
>.|16|TRBV5-6|TRBJ2-3|TRBD1
CASSWGTGVRADTQYF
TGTGCCAGCAGCTGGGGGACAGGGGTTCGGGCAGATACGCAGTATTTT
>.|14|TRBV6-5|TRBJ2-7|.
CASSYTSVIYEQYF
TGTGCCAGCAGTTACACGTCAGTGATCTACGAGCAGTACTTC
>few|16|TRBV7-9|TRBJ2-5|.
CASSFPPEQTLKTQYF
TGTGCCAGCAGCTTTCCCCCTGAGCAAACGCTGAAGACCCAGTACTTC
>once|15|TRBV30|TRBJ2-1|.
CAWTGPLDGYNEQFF
TGTGCCTGGACAGGGCCCCTGGATGGGTACAATGAGCAGTTCTTC
>.|13|TRBV27|TRBJ1-2|.
CASSPDGHYGYTF
TGTGCCAGCAGTCCCGACGGACACTATGGCTACACCTTC
>.|15|TRBV4-1|TRBJ2-1|.
CASSPRGGGKWEQFF
TGTGCCAGCAGCCCTCGAGGGGGGGGCAAGTGGGAGCAGTTCTTC
>.|17|TRBV7-9|TRBJ2-7|.
CASSGTGGATYSYEQYF
TGTGCCAGCAGCGGAACCGGAGGAGCCACCTACTCCTACGAGCAGTACTTC
>.|15|TRBV7-9|TRBJ1-1|.
CASSLAWGRNTEAFF
TGTGCCAGCAGCTTAGCTTGGGGGAGGAACACTGAAGCTTTCTTT
>few|15|TRBV10-3|TRBJ2-5|TRBD2
CAISESLAGAETQYF
TGTGCCATCAGTGAGTCGCTAGCGGGGGCAGAGACCCAGTACTTC
>.|13|TRBV6-5|TRBJ2-7|TRBD1
CASMGQGVYEQYF
TGTGCCAGCATGGGACAGGGTGTCTACGAGCAGTACTTC
>.|16|TRBV12-5|TRBJ2-3|TRBD2
CASGSTSDRATDTQYF
TGTGCTAGTGGTTCCACTAGCGATCGGGCCACAGATACGCAGTATTTT
>.|13|TRBV19|TRBJ2-5|.
CASSFWLGETQYF
TGTGCCAGTAGTTTCTGGCTAGGGGAGACCCAGTACTTC
>.|15|TRBV7-9|TRBJ2-7|.
CASSHSEGTFYEQYF
TGTGCCAGCAGCCATTCGGAAGGGACTTTCTACGAGCAGTACTTC
>.|13|TRBV30|TRBJ2-7|TRBD1
CAWSVGGPYEQYF
TGTGCCTGGAGTGTAGGGGGCCCCTACGAGCAGTACTTC
>.|16|TRBV29-1|TRBJ2-7|TRBD1
CSVEVRNRGQSYEQYF
TGCAGCGTTGAAGTTCGGAACAGGGGGCAGTCCTACGAGCAGTACTTC
>.|15|TRBV13|TRBJ2-1|TRBD1
CASSSGTGSYNEQFF
TGTGCCAGCAGCTCCGGGACAGGGTCCTACAATGAGCAGTTCTTC
>.|15|TRBV30|TRBJ2-1|.
CAWSVGDLSYNKQFF
TGTGCCTGGAGTGTGGGGGACTTGTCCTACAATAAGCAGTTCTTC
>.|15|TRBV19|TRBJ2-7|.
CASSIGQAGAYEQYF
TGTGCCAGTAGTATAGGGCAGGCAGGGGCCTACGAGCAGTACTTC
>.|15|TRBV13|TRBJ1-2|.
CASSLGRDTNYGYTF
TGTGCCAGCAGCTTGGGGAGGGACACTAACTATGGCTACACCTTC
>.|13|TRBV13|TRBJ1-1|.
CASSLGGNTEAFF
TGTGCCAGCAGCTTGGGGGGAAACACTGAAGCTTTCTTT
>.|12|TRBV29-1|TRBJ2-3|.
CSVVAPGDTQYF
TGCAGCGTTGTGGCGCCGGGGGATACGCAGTATTTT
>.|16|TRBV4-1|TRBJ1-1|.
CASSQEAEIVNTEAFF
TGCGCCAGCAGCCAAGAGGCCGAGATCGTAAACACTGAAGCTTTCTTT
>.|16|TRBV7-9|TRBJ2-1|.
CASSPRVGSGFNEQFF
TGTGCCAGCAGCCCGCGCGTCGGGAGCGGGTTCAATGAGCAGTTCTTC
>.|12|TRBV5-1|TRBJ2-3|.
CASRDYTDTQYF
TGCGCCAGCAGAGACTACACAGATACGCAGTATTTT
>.|20|TRBV4-1|TRBJ2-6|.
CASSQDSRGPRGSGANVLTF
TGCGCCAGCAGCCAAGATAGTAGAGGCCCTCGAGGTTCTGGGGCCAACGTCCTGACTTTC